The 23 T cell receptor beta chains in this list originate from one sample, sequenced in a study of blood T cell repertoires in COVID-19. Profiled with immunoSEQ multiplex PCR; TCRdb holds only in-frame clones, not every one. There are 80,000 to 95,000 clones in the sample; 75% to 90% occur only once, and roughly 15% lies in the top ten. Sequences were obtained from peripheral blood. The source is a woman older than 75 with active or convalescent COVID-19.

This rearrangement joins TRBV5-1 to TRBJ2-3; 8 bases are shared with TRBD1. The CDR3 runs to 14 residues. Germline loops: CDR1 SGHRS, CDR2 YFSETQ. Losses at the gene ends were 3 bases for V and 5 bases for J; bases not matched to a gene: 5. The CDR3 protein is CASSSGQELDTQYF. CDR3 sequence (DNA): TGCGCCAGCAGCTCGGGACAGGAGTTAGATACGCAGTATTTT. Using reference TRBV5-1 and TRBJ2-3 for the parts outside the CDR3, the full variable domain is KAGVTQTPRYLIKTRGQQVTLSCSPISGHRSVSWYQQTPGQGLQFLFEYFSETQRNKGNFPGRFSGRQFSNSRSEMNVSTLELGDSALYLCASSSGQELDTQYFGPGTRLTVL.

The V gene is TRBV7-2, the J gene TRBJ2-7, with a possible D match to TRBD1 (7 bases). V lost 5 bases and J 3 bases, leaving 29 bases between the germline ends. CDR1 is SGHTA and CDR2 is FQGNSA in the germline V gene. The CDR3 has 19 amino acids. Written as DNA, the CDR3 is TGTGCCAGCAGCCTCGAAGGGGGCCCGCCAGCGGGCCCCCTCTACGAGCAGTACTTC. Its translation is CASSLEGGPPAGPLYEQYF.

This clone was found a few times. This chain joins TRBV30 and TRBJ1-2; a weak D match, TRBD1 (6 bases). CDR3 size: 14 residues. Between the trimmed V and J ends, which lost 0 bases and 8 bases, there was a span of 16 bases. CDR1 is GTSNPN, CDR2 SVGIG, per germline (reference sequence). In nucleotides, the CDR3 is TGTGCCTGGAGTGTAGAGCGGGGGCGCGGGGGCTACACCTTC. Encoded protein: CAWSVERGRGGYTF.

This clone turned up a few times. The chain uses TRBV4-2 and TRBJ1-3; D is undetermined. This CDR3 region has 15 residues. Per the germline V gene, CDR1 is LGHNA and CDR2 is YNFKEQ. The V gene lost 2 bases and the J gene lost 4 bases, with 12 bases spanning the gap. The CDR3 nucleotides read TGTGCCAGCAGCCAAAACGGGGTGATGGGAAACACCATATATTTT. As protein: CASSQNGVMGNTIYF.

The rearrangement links TRBV28 to TRBJ1-1; D perhaps matches TRBD1 (6 bases). Germline loops: CDR1 MDHEN, CDR2 SYDVKM. This CDR3 has 14 residues. Trimming stripped 6 bases from V and 6 bases from J, with 17 bases between. The CDR3 coding sequence is TGTGCCAGCAGAACCGATCGGACAGTCCCTGAAGCTTTCTTT. Protein: CASRTDRTVPEAFF.

The rearrangement joins TRBV5-1 to TRBJ2-1; possibly TRBD2 for D (5 bases). CDR1 is SGHRS, CDR2 YFSETQ, per germline. Between the trimmed V and J ends, which lost 6 bases and 8 bases, there was a span of 15 bases. This CDR3 spans 13 amino acids. This CDR3 reads CASTKTSFDEQFF. The DNA of the CDR3 is TGCGCCAGCACCAAAACTAGTTTCGATGAGCAGTTCTTC.

The chain uses TRBV6-5 and TRBJ1-6, with D perhaps TRBD1 (5 bases). V was pared by 7 bases and J by 13 bases, with 20 bases between. Germline CDR1 is MNHEY and CDR2 is SVGAGI. This CDR3 region has 14 residues. The DNA for the CDR3 is TGTGCCAGCAACCCCGACAGTGGCCCTACCCCCCTCCACTTT. Amino acids: CASNPDSGPTPLHF.

The chain couples TRBV1 to TRBJ2-7; the DNA was not used to check the table's D call, TRBD1. TRBV1 is marked as a pseudogene. CDR3 size: 16 residues. CDR3 nucleotides: TGCACCAGCAGCCATCAGACTCCAGGGGGATCCTACGAGCAGTACTTC. Protein: CTSSHQTPGGSYEQYF.

J is TRBJ1-6 and V is TRBV7-8; 7 bases match TRBD1. Germline V lookup: CDR1 SGHVS, CDR2 FQNEAQ. This CDR3 is built from 15 residues. Trimming at V came to 2 bases and at J to 6 bases, leaving 4 bases not matched to a gene. CDR3 nucleotide sequence: TGTGCCAGCAGCTTATTGACAGGGCTTAATTCACCCCTCCACTTT. It translates to CASSLLTGLNSPLHF.

The rearrangement uses TRBV19 and TRBJ1-1; 9 nucleotides line up with TRBD1. The germline gives CDR1 LNHDA, CDR2 SQIVND (reference sequence). The CDR3 covers 14 residues. V lost 6 bases, J lost 6 bases, and 8 bases stayed unmatched. The CDR3 sequence: CASRDYRGRPEAFF. CDR3 nucleotides: TGTGCCAGTAGAGACTACAGGGGGCGACCTGAAGCTTTCTTT. The whole variable domain, remainder taken from reference TRBV19 and TRBJ1-1, is DGGITQSPKYLFRKEGQNVTLSCEQNLNHDAMYWYRQDPGQGLRLIYYSQIVNDFQKGDIAEGYSVSREKKESFPLTVTSAQKNPTAFYLCASRDYRGRPEAFFGQGTRLTVV.

In regard to this clone: This sequence may be a read error, since a much larger clone differs from it by one base. The identical CDR3 is also encoded by other nucleotide sequences in the sample. The chain uses TRBV4-3 and TRBJ2-5; D is perhaps TRBD1 (5 bases). CDR1 and CDR2 (germline): LGHNA, YSLEER. The CDR3 has 15 amino acids. CDR3 loop: CASSQGQSIQETQYF. CDR3 nucleotide sequence: TGCGCCAGCAGCCAAGGACAGTCTATTCAAGAGACCCAATACTTC.

The rearrangement joins TRBV30 to TRBJ1-3, with D possibly TRBD1 on 6 matching bases. V was cut by 1 base and J by 4 bases, with 14 bases left in between. The CDR3 contains 15 residues. Germline CDR1 and CDR2: GTSNPN and SVGIG (reference sequence). The CDR3 DNA sequence: TGTGCCTGGAGTGGGGGGGGCGGACTCGGAAACACCATATATTTT. This translates into CAWSGGGGLGNTIYF.

The V call is TRBV28, the J call TRBJ2-2; TRBD1 matches at 10 bases. The CDR3 spans 14 residues. CDR1 MDHEN and CDR2 SYDVKM come from the germline V gene. J lost 3 bases, V lost 8 bases, and 3 bases had no gene match. CDR3: CASLGQGDTGELFF. CDR3 nucleotide sequence: TGTGCCAGCCTCGGACAGGGGGACACCGGGGAGCTGTTTTTT.

The chain joins TRBV12-5 to TRBJ2-2, with D hard to call. The ends were cut back, 3 bases at V and 8 bases at J, with 7 bases in the middle. Germline CDR1 LGHNT, CDR2 FRNRAP. The CDR3 loop spans 12 amino acids. CDR3 in amino acids: CASGFPGGELFF. The CDR3 DNA reads TGTGCTAGTGGTTTCCCGGGTGGGGAGCTGTTTTTT.

V gene TRBV5-4 combines with J gene TRBJ2-6; perhaps TRBD2 as D (5 bases). In germline, CDR1 is SGHNT, CDR2 YYREEE (reference sequence). The V end lost 0 bases, the J end lost 4 bases, and 5 bases lay between the germline ends. The length of the CDR3 is 14 residues. The CDR3 DNA reads TGTGCCAGCAGCTTGGGCGGGGGGGCCAACGTCCTGACTTTC. This codes for CASSLGGGANVLTF.

This clone came up a few times. The chain is built from TRBV18 and TRBJ2-5, with a weak D call TRBD2 (6 bases). This CDR3 has 15 amino acids. The V and J ends lost 2 bases and 7 bases respectively, with 17 bases between them. The germline V gene encodes CDR1 KGHSH and CDR2 LQKENI. DNA of the CDR3: TGTGCCAGCTCACCAGATAGTGCCATCGGGGGGACCCAGTACTTC. This translates into CASSPDSAIGGTQYF. The full variable domain, its missing parts supplied by reference TRBV18 and TRBJ2-5, is NAGVMQNPRHLVRRRGQEARLRCSPMKGHSHVYWYRQLPEEGLKFMVYLQKENIIDESGMPKERFSAEFPKEGPSILRIQQVVRGDSAAYFCASSPDSAIGGTQYFGPGTRLLVL.

This chain uses TRBV5-1 with TRBJ2-5; no firm D call. V was pared by 0 bases and J by 0 bases, with 12 bases between. The CDR3 loop spans 16 amino acids. CDR1 is SGHRS and CDR2 is YFSETQ in the germline V gene. CDR3 sequence reads: CASSLAGNPNQETQYF. For the CDR3, the DNA is TGCGCCAGCAGCTTGGCCGGTAATCCAAACCAAGAGACCCAGTACTTC.

This chain uses TRBV6-5 with TRBJ2-7; 7 bases fit TRBD1. The CDR3 runs to 14 residues. CDR1 is MNHEY and CDR2 is SVGAGI in the germline V gene. Losses at the gene ends were 5 bases for V and 9 bases for J; bases not matched to a gene: 13. The CDR3, as DNA: TGTGCCAGCAGTCGGACAGGACCCCTACAGATGCAGTACTTC. This gives the protein CASSRTGPLQMQYF.

This sequence joins TRBV7-3 and TRBJ2-1; D may be TRBD2 (6 bases). Germline V gene sequence: CDR1 SGHTA, CDR2 FQGTGA. CDR3 length equals 19 residues. The V end was cut by 5 bases, the J end by 2 bases, with 25 bases between. The CDR3 loop reads CASSPRGFAGTYPYNEQFF. The CDR3 region has the DNA TGTGCCAGCAGCCCTCGAGGTTTTGCGGGGACCTACCCCTACAATGAGCAGTTCTTC.

This chain links TRBV5-1 with TRBJ2-7, with 7 bases aligning to TRBD1. Germline V gene sequence: CDR1 SGHRS, CDR2 YFSETQ. J lost 4 bases, V lost 2 bases, and 6 bases had no gene match. The CDR3 totals 14 residues. The CDR3 loop is CASSFTGEGYEQYF. The CDR3, as DNA: TGCGCCAGCAGCTTTACAGGGGAAGGGTACGAGCAGTACTTC.

The chain recombines TRBV9 with TRBJ1-6; D call uncertain. From germline, CDR1 is SGDLS and CDR2 YYNGEE. This CDR3 region has 16 residues. The V gene lost 0 bases and the J gene lost 5 bases, with 12 bases spanning the gap. The CDR3: CASSVGEGVNNSPLHF. The DNA of the CDR3 is TGTGCCAGCAGCGTAGGGGAGGGCGTTAATAATTCACCCCTCCACTTT.

The chain links TRBV6-2 or TRBV6-3 to TRBJ2-7; a weak D match, TRBD1 (5 bases). The germline gives CDR1 MNHEY, CDR2 SVGEGT. The CDR3 spans 13 residues. With 4 bases removed from V and 4 bases from J, the gap between germline ends came to 11 bases. The CDR3 DNA follows: TGTGCCAGCAGTTCCGCCGACAGTTACGAGCAGTACTTC. Its protein is CASSSADSYEQYF.

The chain is built from TRBV7-9 and TRBJ1-1; D is unclear. The CDR3 is 12 amino acids. The V gene's germline CDR1 is SEHNR and CDR2 FQNEAQ (reference sequence). Deletions cut 3 bases from V and 5 bases from J, with 7 bases between. The CDR3 here is CASSLVVTEAFF. CDR3 DNA: TGTGCCAGCAGCTTGGTAGTAACTGAAGCTTTCTTT.